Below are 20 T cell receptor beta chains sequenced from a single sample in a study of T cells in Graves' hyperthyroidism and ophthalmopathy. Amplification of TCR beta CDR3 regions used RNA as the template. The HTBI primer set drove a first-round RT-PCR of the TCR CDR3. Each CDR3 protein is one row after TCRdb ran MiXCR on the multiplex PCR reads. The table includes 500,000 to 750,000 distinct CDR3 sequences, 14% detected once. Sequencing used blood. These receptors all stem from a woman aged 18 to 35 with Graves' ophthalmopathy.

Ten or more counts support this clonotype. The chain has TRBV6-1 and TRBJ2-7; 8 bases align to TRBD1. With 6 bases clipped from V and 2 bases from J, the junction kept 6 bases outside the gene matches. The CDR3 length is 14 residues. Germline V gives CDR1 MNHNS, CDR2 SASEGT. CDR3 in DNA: TGTGCCAGCAGGACAGACAGGGGAGCCTACGAGCAGTACTTC. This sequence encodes CASRTDRGAYEQYF.

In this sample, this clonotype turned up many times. CDR3 sequence reads: CSAKWTGGMNTEAFF. DNA for the CDR3: TGCAGTGCTAAGTGGACAGGGGGGATGAACACTGAAGCTTTCTTT. The chain joins TRBV20-1 to TRBJ1-1, with 10 bases aligning to TRBD1. CDR3 length equals 15 residues. Germline trimming cut 4 bases from V and 0 bases from J; bases unmatched to any gene: 5. The germline V gene has CDR1 DFQATT and CDR2 SNEGSKA (reference sequence).

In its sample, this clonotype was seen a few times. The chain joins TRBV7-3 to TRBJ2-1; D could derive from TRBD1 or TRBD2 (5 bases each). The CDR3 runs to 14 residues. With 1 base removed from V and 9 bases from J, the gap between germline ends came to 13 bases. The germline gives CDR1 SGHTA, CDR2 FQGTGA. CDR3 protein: CASSLNQGVSEQFF. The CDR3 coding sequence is TGTGCCAGCAGCTTAAATCAGGGAGTCTCTGAGCAGTTCTTC.

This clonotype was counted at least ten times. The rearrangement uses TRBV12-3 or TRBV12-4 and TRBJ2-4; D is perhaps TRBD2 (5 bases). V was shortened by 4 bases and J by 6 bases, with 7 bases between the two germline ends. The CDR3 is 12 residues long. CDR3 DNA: TGTGCCAGCAGTTCGGGAATAAACATTCAGTACTTC. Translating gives CASSSGINIQYF.

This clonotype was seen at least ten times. CDR3 amino acids: CASSGTSGLKETQYF. The CDR3 DNA reads TGTGCCAGCAGTGGGACTAGCGGCCTAAAAGAGACCCAGTACTTC. J is TRBJ2-5 and V is TRBV28; 11 positions match TRBD2. This CDR3 spans 15 amino acids. The J segment lost 3 bases and the V segment lost 5 bases, leaving 5 bases of the junction unmatched. Germline V lookup: CDR1 MDHEN, CDR2 SYDVKM.

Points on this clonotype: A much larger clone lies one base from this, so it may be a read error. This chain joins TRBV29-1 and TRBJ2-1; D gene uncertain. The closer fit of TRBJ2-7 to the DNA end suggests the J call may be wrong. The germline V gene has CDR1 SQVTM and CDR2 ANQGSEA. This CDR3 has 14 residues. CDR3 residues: CSVVCRIFYNEQYF. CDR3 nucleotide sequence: TGCAGCGTGGTGTGCAGGATTTTCTACAATGAGCAGTACTTC.

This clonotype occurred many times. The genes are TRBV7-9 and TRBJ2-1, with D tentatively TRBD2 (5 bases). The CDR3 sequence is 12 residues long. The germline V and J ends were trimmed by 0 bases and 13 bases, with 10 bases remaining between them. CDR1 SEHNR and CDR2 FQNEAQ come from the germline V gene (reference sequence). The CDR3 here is CASSLAVALQFF. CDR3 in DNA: TGTGCCAGCAGCTTAGCCGTAGCGTTACAGTTCTTC.

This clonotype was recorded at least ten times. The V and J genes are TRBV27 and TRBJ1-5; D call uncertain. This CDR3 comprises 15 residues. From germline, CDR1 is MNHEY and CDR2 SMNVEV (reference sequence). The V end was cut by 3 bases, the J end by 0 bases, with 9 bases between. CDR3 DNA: TGTGCCAGCAGTTTCTTAGGGATTAGCAATCAGCCCCAGCATTTT. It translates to CASSFLGISNQPQHF.

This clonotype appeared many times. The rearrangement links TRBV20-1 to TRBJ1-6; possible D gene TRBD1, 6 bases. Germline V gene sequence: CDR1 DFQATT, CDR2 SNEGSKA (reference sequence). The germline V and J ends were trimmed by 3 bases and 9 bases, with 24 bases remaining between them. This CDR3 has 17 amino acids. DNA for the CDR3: TGCAGTGCTAGGGGATTCTGGGGTTCTCAGGGGTCTTCACCCCTCCACTTT. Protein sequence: CSARGFWGSQGSSPLHF.

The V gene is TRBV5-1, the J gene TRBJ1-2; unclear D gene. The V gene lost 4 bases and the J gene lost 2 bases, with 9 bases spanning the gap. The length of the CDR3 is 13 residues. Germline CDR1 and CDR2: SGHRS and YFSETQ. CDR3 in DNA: TGCGCCAGCAGCATCGAAGTCAACTATGGCTACACCTTC. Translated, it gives CASSIEVNYGYTF.

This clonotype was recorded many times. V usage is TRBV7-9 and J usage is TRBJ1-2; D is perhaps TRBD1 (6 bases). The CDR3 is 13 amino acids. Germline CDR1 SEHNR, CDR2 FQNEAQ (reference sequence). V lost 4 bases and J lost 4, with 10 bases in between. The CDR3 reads CASSSGGGYGYTF. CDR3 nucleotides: TGTGCCAGCAGCTCGGGAGGGGGCTATGGCTACACCTTC.

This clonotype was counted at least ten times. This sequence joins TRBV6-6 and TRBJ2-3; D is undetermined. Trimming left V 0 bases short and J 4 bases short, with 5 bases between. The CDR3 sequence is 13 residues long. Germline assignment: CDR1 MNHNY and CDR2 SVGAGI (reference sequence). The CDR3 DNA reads TGTGCCAGCAGTTACTCGAAGGCAGATACGCAGTATTTT. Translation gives CASSYSKADTQYF.

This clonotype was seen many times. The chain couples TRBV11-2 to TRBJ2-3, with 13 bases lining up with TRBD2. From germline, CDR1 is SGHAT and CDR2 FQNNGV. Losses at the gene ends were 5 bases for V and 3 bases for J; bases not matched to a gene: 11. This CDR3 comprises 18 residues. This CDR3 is CASSPRGGLAGVTDTQYF. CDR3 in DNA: TGTGCCAGCAGCCCTAGGGGAGGACTAGCGGGAGTGACAGATACGCAGTATTTT.

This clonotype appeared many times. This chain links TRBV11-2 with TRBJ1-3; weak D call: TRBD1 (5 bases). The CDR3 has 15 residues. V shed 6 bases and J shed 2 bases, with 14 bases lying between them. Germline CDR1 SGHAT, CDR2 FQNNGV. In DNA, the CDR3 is TGTGCCAGCAGGCAGACCCGGACACCTGGAAACACCATATATTTT. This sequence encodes CASRQTRTPGNTIYF.

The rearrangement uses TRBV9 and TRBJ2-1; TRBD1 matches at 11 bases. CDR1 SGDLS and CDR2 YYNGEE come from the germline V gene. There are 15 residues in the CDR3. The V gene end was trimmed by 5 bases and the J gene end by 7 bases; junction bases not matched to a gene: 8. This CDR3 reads CASSPGQGAANEQFF. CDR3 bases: TGTGCCAGCAGTCCAGGACAGGGGGCTGCGAATGAGCAGTTCTTC. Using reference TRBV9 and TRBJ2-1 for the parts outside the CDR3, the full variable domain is DSGVTQTPKHLITATGQRVTLRCSPRSGDLSVYWYQQSLDQGLQFLIQYYNGEERAKGNILERFSAQQFPDLHSELNLSSLELGDSALYFCASSPGQGAANEQFFGPGTRLTVL.

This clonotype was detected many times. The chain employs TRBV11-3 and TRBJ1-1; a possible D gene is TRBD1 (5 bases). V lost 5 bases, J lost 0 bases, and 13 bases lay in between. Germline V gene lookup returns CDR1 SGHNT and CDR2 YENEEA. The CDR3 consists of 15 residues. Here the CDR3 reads CASSDSGVMNTEAFF. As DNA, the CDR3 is TGTGCCAGCAGCGACAGTGGGGTTATGAACACTGAAGCTTTCTTT.

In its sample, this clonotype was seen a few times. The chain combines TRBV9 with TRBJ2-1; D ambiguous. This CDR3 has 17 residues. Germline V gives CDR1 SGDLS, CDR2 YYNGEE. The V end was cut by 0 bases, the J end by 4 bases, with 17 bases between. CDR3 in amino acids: CASSVEVHSSGYNEQFF. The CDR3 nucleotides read TGTGCCAGCAGCGTAGAGGTCCACTCCTCCGGGTACAATGAGCAGTTCTTC.

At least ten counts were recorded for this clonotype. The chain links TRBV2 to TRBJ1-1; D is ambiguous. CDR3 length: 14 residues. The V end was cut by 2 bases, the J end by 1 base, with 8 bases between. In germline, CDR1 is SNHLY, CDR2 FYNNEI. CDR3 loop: CASSEYNWNTEAFF. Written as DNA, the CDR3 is TGTGCCAGCAGTGAATACAACTGGAACACTGAAGCTTTCTTT.

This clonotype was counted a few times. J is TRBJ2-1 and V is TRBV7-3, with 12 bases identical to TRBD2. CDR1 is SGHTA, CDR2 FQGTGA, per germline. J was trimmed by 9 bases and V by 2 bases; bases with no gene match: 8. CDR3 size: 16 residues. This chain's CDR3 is CASSLPPTSGRGEQFF. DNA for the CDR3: TGTGCCAGCAGCTTACCCCCGACTAGCGGGAGAGGTGAGCAGTTCTTC.

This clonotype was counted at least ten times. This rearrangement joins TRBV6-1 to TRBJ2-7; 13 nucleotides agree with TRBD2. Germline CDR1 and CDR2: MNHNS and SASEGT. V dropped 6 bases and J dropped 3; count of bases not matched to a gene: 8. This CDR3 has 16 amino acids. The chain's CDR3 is CASRGLAGSRDYEQYF. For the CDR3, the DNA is TGTGCCAGCAGGGGACTAGCGGGGTCCCGGGACTACGAGCAGTACTTC.